The clone carrying this T cell receptor beta chain was seen once. The sample belongs to a study of cytomegalovirus exposure and HLA in healthy donors. Looking at the study overall: An earlier analysis found around 100 million unique TCR beta sequences from about 190 million T cells.

Germline V gene data show CDR1 as SNHLY and CDR2 as FYNNEI. CDR3 size: 12 residues. Deletions cut 1 base from V and 6 bases from J, with 5 bases between. Researchers ran the PCR with 60 Vbeta and 13 Jbeta primers. The table came from immunoSEQ multiplex PCR; TCRdb's copy has only in-frame clones and leaves some out. The data show approximately 150,000 clones, roughly three quarters seen once. Whereas donors were nominally healthy upon sampling, unrecorded immune exposures were probable. Sequenced: PBMCs. The rearrangement links TRBV2 to TRBJ2-3, with D perhaps TRBD2 (5 bases). The receptor comes from a middle-aged woman in good health and CMV-seronegative. CDR3 residues: CASSEGGDTQYF. The CDR3 DNA sequence: TGTGCCAGCAGTGAAGGAGGGGATACGCAGTATTTT.